Included here is one TCR beta chain sequence, with context. Its antigen is not identified. Other DNA sequences in this sample translate to the same CDR3. The source of the sample is a study of beta chain features in type 1 diabetes. There was one heparinised blood draw per donor, averaging around 0.11 L. Study outcomes and limitations: The study found moderately but significantly shorter TCRB CDR3s in all four CD4+ subsets of Type 1 diabetes patients.

The CDR3 is made up of 13 amino acids. After removal of 3 bases from V and 4 bases from J, the junction contained 3 bases not matched to a gene. Germline V gene data show CDR1 as GTSNPN and CDR2 as SVGIG (reference sequence). Expressed TCRB transcripts got sequenced, as all isolated RNA was reverse transcribed. Profiled with immunoSEQ multiplex PCR; TCRdb holds only in-frame clones, not every one. The sample holds hundreds of thousands of clones, 14% seen once. The clonotype was recovered from a man in his thirties or forties with type 1 diabetes. V and J are TRBV30 and TRBJ1-5; 7 nucleotides align to TRBD1. Specimen: naive CD4+ T cells from blood. The CDR3 nucleotides are TGTGCCTGGAGGGGGACAGAGAATCAGCCCCAGCATTTT. It specifies CAWRGTENQPQHF.